This T cell receptor (beta chain) was retrieved from a study of cytomegalovirus exposure and HLA in healthy donors. This clone was seen a handful of times. Primers for the PCR totalled 60 Vbeta and 13 Jbeta. This table comes from immunoSEQ multiplex PCR, and its TCRdb copy is limited to in-frame clones, with some not included. This table holds 120,000 or so clones, about 75% found once. The CDR3 sequence is 15 residues long. V was pared by 1 base and J by 4 bases, with 5 bases of the junction left unmatched. Germline CDR1 reads SGDLS; CDR2 reads YYNGEE. The receptor was isolated from a man between 60 and 75 years old in good health and CMV-seropositive. The sample consisted of PBMCs. This chain connects TRBV9 to TRBJ2-7, with TRBD1 matching over 10 bases. The CDR3 DNA follows: TGTGCCAGCAGCGTATCAAGACAGGGGGCTTACGAGCAGTACTTC. Its translation is CASSVSRQGAYEQYF.